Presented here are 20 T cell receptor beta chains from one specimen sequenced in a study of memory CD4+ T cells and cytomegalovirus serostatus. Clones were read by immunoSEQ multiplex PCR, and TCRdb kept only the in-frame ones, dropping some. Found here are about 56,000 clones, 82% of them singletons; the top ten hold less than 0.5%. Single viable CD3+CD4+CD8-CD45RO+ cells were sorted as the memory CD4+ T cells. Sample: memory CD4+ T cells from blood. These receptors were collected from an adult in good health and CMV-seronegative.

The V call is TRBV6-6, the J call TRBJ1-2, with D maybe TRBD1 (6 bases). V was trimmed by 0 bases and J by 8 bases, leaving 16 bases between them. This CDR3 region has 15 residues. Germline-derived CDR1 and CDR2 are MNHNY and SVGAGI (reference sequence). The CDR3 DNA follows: TGTGCCAGCAGTTACTCGCTACAGGGTGGGCGCGGCTACACCTTC. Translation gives CASSYSLQGGRGYTF.

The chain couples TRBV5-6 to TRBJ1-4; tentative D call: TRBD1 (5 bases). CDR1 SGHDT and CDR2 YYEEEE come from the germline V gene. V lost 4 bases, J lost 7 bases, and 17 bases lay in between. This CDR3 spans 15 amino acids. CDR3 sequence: CASSLLQERGEKLFF. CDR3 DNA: TGTGCCAGCAGCCTCCTACAGGAGAGAGGTGAAAAACTGTTTTTT.

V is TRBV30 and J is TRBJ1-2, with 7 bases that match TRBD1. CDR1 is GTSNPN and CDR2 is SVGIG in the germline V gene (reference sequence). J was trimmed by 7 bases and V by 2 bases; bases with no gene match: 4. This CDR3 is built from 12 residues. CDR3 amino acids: CAWSTPGGGYTF. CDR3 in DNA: TGTGCCTGGAGTACACCAGGGGGTGGCTACACCTTC. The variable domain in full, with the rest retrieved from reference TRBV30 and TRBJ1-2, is SQTIHQWPATLVQPVGSPLSLECTVEGTSNPNLYWYRQAAGRGLQLLFYSVGIGQISSEVPQNLSASRPQDRQFILSSKKLLLSDSGFYLCAWSTPGGGYTFGSGTRLTVV.

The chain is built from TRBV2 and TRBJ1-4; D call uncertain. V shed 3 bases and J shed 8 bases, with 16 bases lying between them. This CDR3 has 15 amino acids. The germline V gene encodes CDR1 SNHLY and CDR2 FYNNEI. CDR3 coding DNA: TGTGCCAGCAGTGAGATGATACGGGTTGGCGAAAAACTGTTTTTT. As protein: CASSEMIRVGEKLFF.

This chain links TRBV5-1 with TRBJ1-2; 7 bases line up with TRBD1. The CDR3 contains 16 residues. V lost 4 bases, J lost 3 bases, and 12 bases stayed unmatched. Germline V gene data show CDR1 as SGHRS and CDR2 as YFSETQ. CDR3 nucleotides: TGCGCCAGCAGCAACGGACAGGCCGGGCTAGACTATGGCTACACCTTC. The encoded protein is CASSNGQAGLDYGYTF.

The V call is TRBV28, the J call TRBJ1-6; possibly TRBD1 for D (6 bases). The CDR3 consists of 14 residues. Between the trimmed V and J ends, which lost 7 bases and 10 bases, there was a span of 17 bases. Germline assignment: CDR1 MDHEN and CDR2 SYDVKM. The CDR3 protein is CASKGGRGGSPLHF. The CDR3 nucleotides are TGTGCCAGCAAGGGAGGCAGGGGTGGATCACCCCTCCACTTT.

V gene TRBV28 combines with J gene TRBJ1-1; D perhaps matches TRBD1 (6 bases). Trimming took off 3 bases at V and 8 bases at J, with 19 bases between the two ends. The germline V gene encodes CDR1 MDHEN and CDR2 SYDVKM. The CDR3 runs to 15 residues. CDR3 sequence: CASSFWSTGASEAFF. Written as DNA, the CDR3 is TGTGCCAGCAGTTTTTGGTCAACGGGGGCGTCCGAAGCTTTCTTT.

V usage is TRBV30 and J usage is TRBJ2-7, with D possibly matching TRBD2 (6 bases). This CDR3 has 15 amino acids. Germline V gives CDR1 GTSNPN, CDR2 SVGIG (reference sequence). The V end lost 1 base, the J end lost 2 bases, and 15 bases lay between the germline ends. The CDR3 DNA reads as TGTGCCTGGAGTGGGAGAGGCGGGGCAACCTACGAGCAGTACTTC. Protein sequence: CAWSGRGGATYEQYF.

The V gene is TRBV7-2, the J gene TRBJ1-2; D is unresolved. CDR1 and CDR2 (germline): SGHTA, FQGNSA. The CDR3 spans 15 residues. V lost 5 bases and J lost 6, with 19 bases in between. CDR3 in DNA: TGTGCCAGCAGCCCTCCCCCCTCCCCAGTGAATGGCTACACCTTC. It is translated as CASSPPPSPVNGYTF.

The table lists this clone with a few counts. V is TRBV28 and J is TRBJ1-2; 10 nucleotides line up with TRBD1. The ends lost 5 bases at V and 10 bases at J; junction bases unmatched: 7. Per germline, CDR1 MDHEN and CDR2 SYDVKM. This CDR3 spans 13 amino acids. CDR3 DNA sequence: TGTGCCAGCAGTCTCGGGACAGGGGTGGACTACACCTTC. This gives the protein CASSLGTGVDYTF.

CDR3 loop: CSAATGKDYGYTF. CDR3 DNA sequence: TGCAGCGCTGCGACAGGGAAGGACTATGGCTACACCTTC. The chain employs TRBV29-1 and TRBJ1-2; 7 bases are shared with TRBD1. This CDR3 spans 13 amino acids. Looked up from germline, CDR1 is SQVTM and CDR2 is ANQGSEA. The V and J ends lost 7 bases and 3 bases, in that order; junction bases with no gene match: 8.

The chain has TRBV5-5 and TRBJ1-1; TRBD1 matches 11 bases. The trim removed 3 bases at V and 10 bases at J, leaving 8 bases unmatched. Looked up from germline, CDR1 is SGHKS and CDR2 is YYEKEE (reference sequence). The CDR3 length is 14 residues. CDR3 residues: CASSSEGQGVLAFF. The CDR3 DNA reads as TGTGCCAGCAGCTCAGAGGGACAGGGGGTTTTAGCTTTCTTT.

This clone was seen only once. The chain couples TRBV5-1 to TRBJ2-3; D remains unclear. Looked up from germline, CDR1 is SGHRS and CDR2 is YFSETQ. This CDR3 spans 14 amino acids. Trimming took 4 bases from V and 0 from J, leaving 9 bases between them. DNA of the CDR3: TGCGCCAGCAGCGTCCCTACTAGCACAGATACGCAGTATTTT. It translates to CASSVPTSTDTQYF. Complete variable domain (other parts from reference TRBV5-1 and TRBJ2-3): KAGVTQTPRYLIKTRGQQVTLSCSPISGHRSVSWYQQTPGQGLQFLFEYFSETQRNKGNFPGRFSGRQFSNSRSEMNVSTLELGDSALYLCASSVPTSTDTQYFGPGTRLTVL.

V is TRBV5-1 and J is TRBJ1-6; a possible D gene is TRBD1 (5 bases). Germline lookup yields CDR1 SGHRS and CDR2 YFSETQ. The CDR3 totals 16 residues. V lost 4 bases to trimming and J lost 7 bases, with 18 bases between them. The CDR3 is CASSRGLPDGNSPLHF. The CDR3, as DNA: TGCGCCAGCAGCCGGGGCCTCCCAGACGGCAATTCACCCCTCCACTTT.

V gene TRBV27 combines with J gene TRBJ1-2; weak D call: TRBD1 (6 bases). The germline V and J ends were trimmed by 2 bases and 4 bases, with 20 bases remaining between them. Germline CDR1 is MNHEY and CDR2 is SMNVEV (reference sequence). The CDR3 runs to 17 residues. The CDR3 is CASSLPPGGAPTYGYTF. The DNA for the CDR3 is TGTGCCAGCAGTTTACCACCCGGGGGGGCGCCAACCTATGGCTACACCTTC.

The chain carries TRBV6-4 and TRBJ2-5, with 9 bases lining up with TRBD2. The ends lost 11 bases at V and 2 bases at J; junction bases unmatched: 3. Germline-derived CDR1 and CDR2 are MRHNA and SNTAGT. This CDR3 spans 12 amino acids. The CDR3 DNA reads TGTGCCCGGCGGGGGGGACAAGAGACCCAGTACTTC. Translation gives CARRGGQETQYF.

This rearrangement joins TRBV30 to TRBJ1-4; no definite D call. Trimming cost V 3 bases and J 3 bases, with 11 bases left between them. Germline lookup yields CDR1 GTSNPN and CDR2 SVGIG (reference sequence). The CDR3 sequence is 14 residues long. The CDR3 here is CAWRRETANEKLFF. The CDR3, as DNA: TGTGCCTGGAGAAGGGAAACGGCTAATGAAAAACTGTTTTTT.

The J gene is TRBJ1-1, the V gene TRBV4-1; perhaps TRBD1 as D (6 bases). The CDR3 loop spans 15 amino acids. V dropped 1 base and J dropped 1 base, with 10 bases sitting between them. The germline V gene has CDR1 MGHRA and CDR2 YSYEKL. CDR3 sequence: CASSQVRTANTEAFF. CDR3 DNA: TGCGCCAGCAGCCAAGTCAGGACAGCGAACACTGAAGCTTTCTTT.

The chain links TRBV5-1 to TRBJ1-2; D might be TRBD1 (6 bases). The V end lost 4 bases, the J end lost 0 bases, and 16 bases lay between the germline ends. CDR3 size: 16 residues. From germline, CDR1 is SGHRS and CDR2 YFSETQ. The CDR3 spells CASSPAGRGANYGYTF. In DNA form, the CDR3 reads TGCGCCAGCAGCCCCGCTGGCAGGGGAGCTAACTATGGCTACACCTTC.

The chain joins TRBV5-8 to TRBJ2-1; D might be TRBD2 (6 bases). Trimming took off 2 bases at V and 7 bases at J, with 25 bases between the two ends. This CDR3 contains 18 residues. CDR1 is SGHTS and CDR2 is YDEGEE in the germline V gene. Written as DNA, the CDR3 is TGTGCCAGCAGCTTCGCCCGAGGAGGGCCCTCTACTTGGAATGAGCAGTTCTTC. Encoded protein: CASSFARGGPSTWNEQFF.